This TCR beta chain emerged from a study of shared clonotypes between healthy human individuals. Study background: Each donor had three CD4 naive, three CD4 memory, two CD8 naive and one CD8 memory plate.

Original methodology: Junction-only sequences without quality scores were provided by ImmunoSEQ, so filtering was different. Generated by immunoSEQ multiplex PCR, the TCRdb table keeps only in-frame clones and is missing some. The DNA was the basis for D and trimming; V, J and clone size are from that table. This sample yields some 2,500,000 clones, of which roughly 93% are seen a single time; about 0.38% belongs to the top ten. Notes on this clone: The antigen is undetermined.

Findings of the study overall: Around 5% was the fraction of naive CD4 clonotypes found shared across four donors.

Looked up from germline, CDR1 is SGHDT and CDR2 is YYEEEE. V trimming: 4 bases; J trimming: 2 bases; junction bases outside the gene matches: 8. The CDR3 length is 15 residues. This TCR came from a man in his late teens or twenties in good health. Some clones in this sample may be carry-over from other donors' samples. This chain links TRBV5-6 with TRBJ2-7; TRBD1 matches at 8 bases. The material sequenced was naive CD4+ T cells from PBMCs. Subset noted: CD45RA+ positively selected. The CDR3 bases are TGTGCCAGCAGCCCCTGGGTACAGGGGGCCTACGAGCAGTACTTC. Encoded protein: CASSPWVQGAYEQYF.